This T cell receptor beta chain was sequenced during a study of response to subunit inactivated influenza vaccine. Study outcomes and limitations: Each seasonal flu vaccination may recruit only limited new T cells, authors suggested.

TCRdb recomputed calls from the RT-PCR reads with MiXCR, one row per CDR3 protein. The sample lists 710,000 or so distinct CDR3 sequences, 15% to 19% seen once, with 11% in the top ten. With regard to this clonotype: Its cognate antigen is unknown.

The germline CDR1 and CDR2 sequences are SGDLS and YYNGEE. The CDR3 runs to 15 residues. V lost 0 bases and J lost 4, with 10 bases in between. This specimen was PBMCs from blood, taken 12 days after vaccination. The chain employs TRBV9 and TRBJ2-2; TRBD1 or TRBD2 may be the D gene (5 bases each). The sequence was obtained from a man over 45 who received an inactivated influenza vaccine. This CDR3 is CASSVDPGTTGELFF. In nucleotides, the CDR3 is TGTGCCAGCAGCGTAGATCCAGGGACCACCGGGGAGCTGTTTTTT.